The following is a T cell receptor (beta chain) sequence with its context. This specimen comes from a study of T cell responses to AZD1222 COVID-19 vaccine. Germline CDR1 reads SEHNR; CDR2 reads FQNEAQ (reference sequence). The CDR3 sequence is 18 residues long. The germline V and J ends were trimmed by 10 bases and 1 base, with 28 bases remaining between them. This table comes from immunoSEQ multiplex PCR, and its TCRdb copy is limited to in-frame clones, with some not included. The sample holds 80,000 or so clones, about nine tenths seen once. The receptor's source is an adult in good health. The genes are TRBV7-9 and TRBJ1-1; D is unclear. The specimen was peripheral blood, collected on day 0 of AZD1222 vaccination. CDR3 DNA: TGTGCCACCCCAAAATACGACGAGATGGGGTTCTCGAACACTGAAGCTTTCTTT. Its translation: CATPKYDEMGFSNTEAFF. Full variable domain (remainder filled in from reference TRBV7-9 and TRBJ1-1): DTGVSQNPRHKITKRGQNVTFRCDPISEHNRLYWYRQTLGQGPEFLTYFQNEAQLEKSRLLSDRFSAERPKGSFSTLEIQRTEQGDSAMYLCATPKYDEMGFSNTEAFFGQGTRLTVV.